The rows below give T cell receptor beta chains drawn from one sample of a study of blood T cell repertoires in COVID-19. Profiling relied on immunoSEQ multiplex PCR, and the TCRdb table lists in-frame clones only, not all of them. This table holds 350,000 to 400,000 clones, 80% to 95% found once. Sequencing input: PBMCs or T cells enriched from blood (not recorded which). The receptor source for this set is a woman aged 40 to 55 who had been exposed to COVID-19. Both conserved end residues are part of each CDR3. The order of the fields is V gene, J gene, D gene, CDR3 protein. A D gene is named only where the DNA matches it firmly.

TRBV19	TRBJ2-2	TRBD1	CASSPMQGANTGELFF
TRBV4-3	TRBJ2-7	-	CASSQVRGASYEQYF
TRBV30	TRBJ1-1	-	CAWSVTFRTEAFF
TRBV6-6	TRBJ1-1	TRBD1	CASIQGAGTEAFF
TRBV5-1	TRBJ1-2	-	CASSLDWAEQGIGNYGYTF
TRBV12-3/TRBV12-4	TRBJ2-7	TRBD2	CAVTGRGVNEQYF
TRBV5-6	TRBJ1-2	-	CASSPRGDGYTF
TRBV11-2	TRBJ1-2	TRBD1	CASSKKFLQGDGYTF
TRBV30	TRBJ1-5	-	CAWSVDTGNQPQHF
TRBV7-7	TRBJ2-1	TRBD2	CASSPGASGRGHEQFF
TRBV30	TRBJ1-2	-	CAWSVGGSYGYTF
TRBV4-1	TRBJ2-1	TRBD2	CASSQKRAGGTNNEQFF
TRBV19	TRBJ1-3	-	CASSIGDYSGNTIYF
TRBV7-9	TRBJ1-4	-	CASTQVATNEKLFF
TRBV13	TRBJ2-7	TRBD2	CASSGEREGNEQYF
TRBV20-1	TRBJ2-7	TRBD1	CSANRGLEQYF
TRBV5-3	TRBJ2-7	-	CARSLTVSYEQYF
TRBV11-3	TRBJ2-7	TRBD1	CASSLRTGTAYEQYF
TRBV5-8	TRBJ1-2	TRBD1	CASSVDMGQSYGYTF
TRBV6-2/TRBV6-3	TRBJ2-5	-	CASSYRGKIQETQYF
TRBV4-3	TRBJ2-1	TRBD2	CASSQDVAGETGWHNEQFF
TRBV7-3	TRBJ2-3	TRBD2	CASSRAGLAGGGADTQYF
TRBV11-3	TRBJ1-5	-	CASSLGSYQPQHF
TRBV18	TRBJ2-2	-	CASSHGLRDGELFF
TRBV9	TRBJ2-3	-	CASSVATEFTQYF
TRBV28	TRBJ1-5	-	CASSNRVQPQHF
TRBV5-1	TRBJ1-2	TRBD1	CASSLDFRGRGGYTF
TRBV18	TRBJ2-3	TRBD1	CASSPSRGLTDTQYF
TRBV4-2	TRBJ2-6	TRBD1	CASSQRGDRSSGANVLTF
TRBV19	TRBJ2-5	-	CASSIDYSSGETQYF
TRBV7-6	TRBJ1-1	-	CASSLSGNTEAFF
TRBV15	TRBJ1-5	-	CATSRVPRVSNQPQHF
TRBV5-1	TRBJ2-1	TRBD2	CASSLAGTNYNEQFF
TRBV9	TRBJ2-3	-	CASTRGSNTDTQYF
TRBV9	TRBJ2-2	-	CASSPFGGANTGELFF
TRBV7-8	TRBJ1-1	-	CASSLVRGPGAEAFF
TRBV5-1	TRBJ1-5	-	CASSLGGGNQPQHF
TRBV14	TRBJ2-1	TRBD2	CASSQRWGGLAGNNEQFF
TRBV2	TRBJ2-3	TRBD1	CASSSRGLEVTDTQYF
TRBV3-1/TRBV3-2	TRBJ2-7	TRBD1	CASNVTAGGVNPHEQYF
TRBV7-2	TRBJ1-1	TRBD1	CATGTGPIMNTEAFF
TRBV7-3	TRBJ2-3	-	CASSADRDTQYF
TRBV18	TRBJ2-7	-	CASSPTHTSEQYF